This T cell receptor beta chain was observed in a study of identical twins. Whole-study results and caveats: Without tracking the same donors, conclusions rested on cross-sectional statistical analysis.

The J segment lost 0 bases and the V segment lost 2 bases, leaving 6 bases of the junction unmatched. The CDR3 totals 17 residues. The germline V gene has CDR1 MNHEY and CDR2 SVGEGT. In this sample, this clonotype turned up a few times. Its antigen remains unidentified. TCRdb reprocessed the 5' RACE reads with MiXCR, giving one entry per CDR3 protein. In the table there are 260,000 or so distinct CDR3 sequences, 7.5% of which are singletons. A further study also used this sample, focusing on yellow fever vaccine responses in identical twins.

The chain combines TRBV6-2 or TRBV6-3 with TRBJ2-2; 7 nucleotides align to TRBD1. The TCR was taken from a woman under 30 in good health. The sample comprised CD8+ T cells sorted from blood. The CDR3 loop reads CASSYHTTGPNTGELFF. As DNA, the CDR3 is TGTGCCAGCAGTTACCACACGACAGGGCCGAACACCGGGGAGCTGTTTTTT.